This T cell receptor (beta chain) was retrieved from a study of T-cell memory formation after mild COVID-19. Looking at the study overall: Largely, the TCR clusters proved donor specific. Study results and limitations: Day 15 to 85 contracting clones showed balanced CD4/CD8; day 15 to 37 expanders favored CD4+.

V lost 10 bases, J lost 5 bases, and 15 bases stayed unmatched. The CDR3 is made up of 15 amino acids. Germline V lookup: CDR1 MNHEY, CDR2 SVGAGI. This clonotype was detected only a few times. Its antigen is as yet unknown. TCRalpha and TCRbeta libraries used 5'RACE with constant-segment primers and UMIs. TCRdb re-called the 5' RACE reads with MiXCR, one entry per CDR3 protein. The sample yields approximately 100,000 distinct CDR3 sequences, around 10% seen once. The sequence came from a man younger than 30 who had mild COVID-19 (a few samples of this study predate the infection). Cell type and time point are not known. The chain recombines TRBV6-5 with TRBJ1-2; 8 bases line up with TRBD1. The source material was PBMCs or a T cell subset sorted from them (not recorded which). The CDR3 reads CATSTGGQDIYGYTF. CDR3 nucleotide sequence: TGTGCCACCTCCACTGGGGGACAGGACATATATGGCTACACCTTC.